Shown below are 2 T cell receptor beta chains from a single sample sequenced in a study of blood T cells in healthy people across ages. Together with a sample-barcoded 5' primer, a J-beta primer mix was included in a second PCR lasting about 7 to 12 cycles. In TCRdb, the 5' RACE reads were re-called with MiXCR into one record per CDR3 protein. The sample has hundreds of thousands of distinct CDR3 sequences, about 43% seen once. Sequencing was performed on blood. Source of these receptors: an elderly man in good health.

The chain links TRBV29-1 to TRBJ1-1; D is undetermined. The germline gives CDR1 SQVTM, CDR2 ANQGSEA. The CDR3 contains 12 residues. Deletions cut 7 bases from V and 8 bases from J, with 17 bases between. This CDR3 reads CSALLTVAEAFF. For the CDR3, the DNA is TGCAGCGCCTTATTAACAGTTGCCGAAGCTTTCTTT. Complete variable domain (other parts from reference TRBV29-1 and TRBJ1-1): SAVISQKPSRDICQRGTSLTIQCQVDSQVTMMFWYRQQPGQSLTLIATANQGSEATYESGFVIDKFPISRPNLTFSTLTVSNMSPEDSSIYLCSALLTVAEAFFGQGTRLTVV.

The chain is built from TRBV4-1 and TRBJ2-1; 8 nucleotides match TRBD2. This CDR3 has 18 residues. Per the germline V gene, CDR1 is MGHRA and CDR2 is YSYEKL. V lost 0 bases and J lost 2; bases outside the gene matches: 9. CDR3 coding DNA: TGCGCCAGCAGCCAAGATCGGCCCAGCGGGAGAGCCTACAATGAGCAGTTCTTC. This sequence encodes CASSQDRPSGRAYNEQFF.